The 29 T cell receptor beta chains reported below all come from one sample, sequenced in a study of Tregs in tolerant kidney transplant recipients. TCRdb keeps only in-frame clones here, not all; method: immunoSEQ multiplex PCR. There are under 300,000 clones in the sample; around 81% occur only once, and about 0.64% lies in the top ten. Sequencing was carried out using CD4+ T cells from blood. Source of these receptors: a human donor in good health.

A few counts support this clone. The rearrangement joins TRBV7-9 to TRBJ1-2, with a tentative D call TRBD1 (6 bases). In germline, CDR1 is SEHNR, CDR2 FQNEAQ (reference sequence). CDR3 length equals 14 residues. V lost 3 bases and J lost 7, with 15 bases in between. The CDR3 sequence is CASSLGGQIRGYTF. DNA for the CDR3: TGTGCCAGCAGCTTGGGGGGGCAGATCCGTGGCTACACCTTC. Full variable domain (remainder filled in from reference TRBV7-9 and TRBJ1-2): DTGVSQNPRHKITKRGQNVTFRCDPISEHNRLYWYRQTLGQGPEFLTYFQNEAQLEKSRLLSDRFSAERPKGSFSTLEIQRTEQGDSAMYLCASSLGGQIRGYTFGSGTRLTVV.

The chain couples TRBV19 to TRBJ1-1, with D hard to call. V was shortened by 0 bases and J by 5 bases, with 4 bases between the two germline ends. The CDR3 sequence is 12 residues long. CDR1 is LNHDA, CDR2 SQIVND, per germline (reference sequence). The DNA for the CDR3 is TGTGCCAGTAGTATAGAACAGACTGAAGCTTTCTTT. Translated, it gives CASSIEQTEAFF.

V and J are TRBV2 and TRBJ1-1; D unclear. V was pared by 1 base and J by 4 bases, with 10 bases between. Germline CDR1 is SNHLY and CDR2 is FYNNEI. The CDR3 totals 14 residues. CDR3 sequence reads: CASSEGQWGTEAFF. The CDR3 DNA reads as TGTGCCAGCAGTGAAGGACAATGGGGCACTGAAGCTTTCTTT.

The chain carries TRBV5-4 and TRBJ1-4; the match to TRBD1 covers 8 bases. The germline gives CDR1 SGHNT, CDR2 YYREEE (reference sequence). V gave up 4 bases and J gave up 0 bases; unmatched junction bases: 11. The CDR3 extends over 18 amino acids. CDR3: CASSPGGMDRATNEKLFF. In DNA, the CDR3 is TGTGCCAGCAGCCCAGGCGGAATGGACAGGGCAACTAATGAAAAACTGTTTTTT.

The chain uses TRBV5-4 and TRBJ2-3; 14 positions agree with TRBD2. The ends lost 4 bases at V and 2 bases at J; junction bases unmatched: 6. CDR3 length: 17 amino acids. CDR1 is SGHNT and CDR2 is YYREEE in the germline V gene (reference sequence). CDR3 in DNA: TGTGCCAGCAGCCCCGGGACTAGCGGGGGATACACAGATACGCAGTATTTT. This translates into CASSPGTSGGYTDTQYF.

This clone was detected once. V is TRBV6-5 and J is TRBJ1-4; no reliable D call. Germline CDR1 MNHEY, CDR2 SVGAGI. Trimming left V 3 bases short and J 10 bases short, with 15 bases between. CDR3 length: 14 amino acids. The CDR3 protein is CASSYLPYEGKLFF. The CDR3 DNA follows: TGTGCCAGCAGTTATTTACCTTATGAGGGAAAACTGTTTTTT.

About this clone itself: One junction end disagrees with the germline gene, perhaps due to a read error. The V call is TRBV2, the J call TRBJ1-6; 9 bases line up with TRBD1. CDR3 length: 13 amino acids. Germline CDR1 and CDR2: SNHLY and FYNNEI. The CDR3 region has the DNA TGTGCCAGTAAAATACGGGGACAGGGAACTTCTGACTTT. Residues: CASKIRGQGTSDF.

This clone was observed once. The chain links TRBV11-2 to TRBJ1-1; TRBD1 matches 8 bases. From germline, CDR1 is SGHAT and CDR2 FQNNGV. Losses at the gene ends were 6 bases for V and 1 base for J; bases not matched to a gene: 13. The CDR3 spans 17 residues. In nucleotides, the CDR3 is TGTGCCAGCAGATCTGGTCGACACGACAGGGGGAACACTGAAGCTTTCTTT. Its translation is CASRSGRHDRGNTEAFF.

The sample holds a few counts of this clone. The CDR3: CAISGLADKNIQYF. As DNA, the CDR3 is TGTGCCATCAGTGGACTAGCTGACAAAAACATTCAGTACTTC. The chain recombines TRBV10-3 with TRBJ2-4; 7 bases match TRBD2. From germline, CDR1 is ENHRY and CDR2 SYGVKD. The CDR3 extends over 14 amino acids. V trimming: 4 bases; J trimming: 3 bases; junction bases outside the gene matches: 3.

The chain uses TRBV18 and TRBJ2-1; D possibly uses TRBD1 or TRBD2 (6 bases each). This CDR3 is built from 15 residues. CDR1 is KGHSH, CDR2 LQKENI, per germline. Deletions cut 0 bases from V and 2 bases from J, with 8 bases between. CDR3 residues: CASSPPGGPYNEQFF. Here the CDR3 DNA reads TGTGCCAGCTCACCACCTGGGGGGCCCTACAATGAGCAGTTCTTC. The variable domain in full, with the rest retrieved from reference TRBV18 and TRBJ2-1, is NAGVMQNPRHLVRRRGQEARLRCSPMKGHSHVYWYRQLPEEGLKFMVYLQKENIIDESGMPKERFSAEFPKEGPSILRIQQVVRGDSAAYFCASSPPGGPYNEQFFGPGTRLTVL.

The chain employs TRBV29-1 and TRBJ1-5, with a weak D call TRBD1 (5 bases). This CDR3 has 13 amino acids. Trimming removed 5 bases at V and 2 bases at J, with 10 bases between. The germline gives CDR1 SQVTM, CDR2 ANQGSEA. CDR3 sequence reads: CSVRIGGNQPQHF. The CDR3 coding sequence is TGCAGCGTTAGGATAGGGGGCAATCAGCCCCAGCATTTT.

This chain joins TRBV15 and TRBJ2-3, with 7 bases matching TRBD1. There are 14 residues in the CDR3. With 0 bases clipped from V and 4 bases from J, the junction kept 1 base outside the gene matches. Germline V gives CDR1 LNHNV, CDR2 YYDKDF (reference sequence). CDR3 DNA sequence: TGTGCCACCAGCAGAGATACAGGGGCAGATACGCAGTATTTT. Residues: CATSRDTGADTQYF.

The V call is TRBV6-5, the J call TRBJ2-3; no definite D call. The V and J ends lost 7 bases and 4 bases respectively, with 18 bases between them. The CDR3 runs to 15 residues. Germline CDR1 and CDR2: MNHEY and SVGAGI. For the CDR3, the DNA is TGTGCCAGCAAGGCAAAGGGTCTAGAGGCAGATACGCAGTATTTT. This sequence encodes CASKAKGLEADTQYF.

This clone showed up just a few times. V gene TRBV6-1 combines with J gene TRBJ2-7; 8 nucleotides agree with TRBD1. After removal of 4 bases from V and 2 bases from J, the junction contained 4 bases not matched to a gene. This CDR3 has 14 amino acids. The germline gives CDR1 MNHNS, CDR2 SASEGT. The CDR3 loop is CASSARTGPYEQYF. DNA for the CDR3: TGTGCCAGCAGTGCCCGGACAGGGCCCTACGAGCAGTACTTC.

The V and J genes are TRBV1 and TRBJ1-1. TRBV1 is classified as a pseudogene. This CDR3 spans 14 amino acids. The CDR3 DNA reads TGCACCAGCAGCCCCCTGGGGGGGGGCACTGAAGCTTTCTTT. It yields the protein CTSSPLGGGTEAFF.

The chain couples TRBV7-9 to TRBJ2-3; D gene uncertain. From germline, CDR1 is SEHNR and CDR2 FQNEAQ (reference sequence). CDR3 size: 12 residues. With 1 base removed from V and 6 bases from J, the gap between germline ends came to 5 bases. CDR3 sequence reads: CASSLDGDTQYF. The CDR3 DNA follows: TGTGCCAGCAGCTTAGATGGGGATACGCAGTATTTT.

This chain connects TRBV9 to TRBJ1-1; the match to TRBD1 covers 8 bases. The CDR3 is made up of 15 amino acids. V trimming: 0 bases; J trimming: 5 bases; junction bases outside the gene matches: 6. Germline CDR1 is SGDLS and CDR2 is YYNGEE. CDR3 DNA sequence: TGTGCCAGCAGCGTAGTTTCAGGGGGCAAGACTGAAGCTTTCTTT. This codes for CASSVVSGGKTEAFF.

The chain is built from TRBV5-6 and TRBJ1-1; no definite D call. The germline V gene has CDR1 SGHDT and CDR2 YYEEEE. CDR3 length: 11 amino acids. Deletions cut 1 base from V and 3 bases from J, with 1 base between. DNA for the CDR3: TGTGCCAGCAGCTTGCACACTGAAGCTTTCTTT. Its protein is CASSLHTEAFF.

About this clone: Relative to the germline gene, one junction end is altered; a read error may explain this. The chain employs TRBV6-6 and TRBJ2-5, with D unresolved. The CDR3 runs 12 residues. CDR1 and CDR2 from the germline V gene are MNHNY and SVGAGI (reference sequence). The CDR3 DNA follows: TGTGCCAGCAGTTACGAGTTGCGACGCCGGGACTTC. Protein: CASSYELRRRDF.

The V and J genes are TRBV7-2 and TRBJ2-7, with a possible D match to TRBD2 (5 bases). Germline loops: CDR1 SGHTA, CDR2 FQGNSA. V was pared by 1 base and J by 6 bases, with 16 bases between. The CDR3 sequence is 15 residues long. CDR3 coding DNA: TGTGCCAGCAGCTTAGAGGGCTTAGACTATCCCGAGCAGTACTTC. The encoded protein is CASSLEGLDYPEQYF.

This clone was recorded a few times. The V and J genes are TRBV11-2 and TRBJ1-1; D remains ambiguous. Trimming took off 1 base at V and 0 bases at J, with 12 bases between the two ends. The germline gives CDR1 SGHAT, CDR2 FQNNGV. This CDR3 is 16 amino acids long. CDR3 sequence (DNA): TGTGCCAGCAGCTTAGGAGGCTCGGTTATGAACACTGAAGCTTTCTTT. Translated, it gives CASSLGGSVMNTEAFF. Filled out from reference TRBV11-2 and TRBJ1-1, the complete variable domain reads EAGVAQSPRYKIIEKRQSVAFWCNPISGHATLYWYQQILGQGPKLLIQFQNNGVVDDSQLPKDRFSAERLKGVDSTLKIQPAKLEDSAVYLCASSLGGSVMNTEAFFGQGTRLTVV.

V and J are TRBV7-9 and TRBJ1-5; a weak D match, TRBD1 (6 bases). This CDR3 region has 15 residues. V was shortened by 1 base and J by 2 bases, with 9 bases between the two germline ends. The germline V gene encodes CDR1 SEHNR and CDR2 FQNEAQ (reference sequence). CDR3 bases: TGTGCCAGCAGCTTAGACAGGGTTGGCAATCAGCCCCAGCATTTT. Its protein product is CASSLDRVGNQPQHF.

In DNA form, the CDR3 reads TGCGCCAGCAGCCAAGGGACAGTTTTTCAAGAGACCCAGTACTTC. Amino acid sequence: CASSQGTVFQETQYF. This chain links TRBV4-1 with TRBJ2-5, with D perhaps matching TRBD1 (6 bases). In germline, CDR1 is MGHRA, CDR2 YSYEKL. V was cut by 1 base and J by 2 bases, with 11 bases left in between. The CDR3 runs 15 residues.

The gene calls are TRBV11-3 and TRBJ2-5; 8 nucleotides match TRBD1. Per the germline V gene, CDR1 is SGHNT and CDR2 is YENEEA. The CDR3 extends over 13 amino acids. V was clipped by 4 bases and J by 9 bases; unmatched bases: 7. CDR3 sequence (DNA): TGTGCCAGCAGCTCCGGACAGGGAAAGGCCCAGTACTTC. Translation gives CASSSGQGKAQYF.

This clone was picked up a small number of times. The J gene is TRBJ2-7, the V gene TRBV10-1; 7 positions agree with TRBD2. CDR1 and CDR2 from the germline V gene are WNHNN and SYGVQD (reference sequence). V lost 2 bases and J lost 5; bases outside the gene matches: 6. The length of the CDR3 is 14 residues. The CDR3 loop reads CASSEGLENHEQYF. The CDR3, as DNA: TGCGCCAGCAGTGAGGGACTAGAAAACCACGAGCAGTACTTC.

The chain recombines TRBV19 with TRBJ2-7, with TRBD2 matching over 13 bases. CDR1 LNHDA and CDR2 SQIVND come from the germline V gene (reference sequence). The CDR3 is 15 residues long. The J segment lost 7 bases and the V segment lost 5 bases, leaving 8 bases of the junction unmatched. The CDR3, as DNA: TGTGCCAGTAGTCTACTAGCGGGGGGGCCGGGAGAGCAGTACTTC. It specifies CASSLLAGGPGEQYF.

The CDR3 DNA follows: TGTGCCAGCAGTTACCTAGCGGGGACAGATACGCAGTATTTT. Amino acids: CASSYLAGTDTQYF. This rearrangement joins TRBV6-6 to TRBJ2-3; 9 bases match TRBD2. Germline loops: CDR1 MNHNY, CDR2 SVGAGI (reference sequence). This CDR3 contains 14 residues. With 2 bases clipped from V and 3 bases from J, the junction kept 0 bases outside the gene matches.

The rearrangement links TRBV30 to TRBJ1-4; possible D gene TRBD1, 6 bases. The CDR3 spans 13 residues. Germline V CDR1 and CDR2: GTSNPN, SVGIG (reference sequence). Trimming shortened V by 0 bases and J by 5 bases, and 7 bases separated the two germline ends. As DNA, the CDR3 is TGTGCCTGGAGTGTACAGGGAAATGAAAAACTGTTTTTT. This sequence encodes CAWSVQGNEKLFF.

The chain has TRBV4-2 and TRBJ1-6; D remains unclear. From germline, CDR1 is LGHNA and CDR2 YNFKEQ. CDR3 size: 14 residues. Deletions cut 5 bases from V and 5 bases from J, with 10 bases between. The CDR3 loop reads CASSYGLDNSPLHF. CDR3 bases: TGTGCCAGCAGCTACGGACTAGATAATTCACCCCTCCACTTT.